This TCR beta chain was identified during a study of OX40 agonist ivuxolimab in advanced cancers. Across the study: The patients got ivuxolimab, which is an agonistic anti-OX40 (CD134) antibody. A partial response was reached by three patients: one with hepatocellular carcinoma and two with cutaneous melanoma. Regarding the study as a whole: In general, CD8+ T cells held more expanded clones than CD4+ did, on average.

TCRdb's table, derived via immunoSEQ multiplex PCR, lists solely in-frame clones and lacks some. Counted here are fewer than 35,000 clones, 80% to 90% occurring once; the ten biggest clones make up about 20%. Collection of blood occurred at baseline, at cycle 4 day 1, and at cycle 7 day 1. By sample share, this clone is large. The antigen is not known. CDR3 size: 15 residues. With V trimmed by 1 base and J by 4 bases, 4 bases remained unmatched. Germline loops: CDR1 SGHTA, CDR2 FQGNSA. The chain joins TRBV7-2 to TRBJ1-5, with 7 bases aligning to TRBD1. The origin of this receptor is an adult with an advanced solid tumor such as melanoma, head and neck, liver or kidney cancer. Specimen: CD4+ or CD8+ T cells sorted from blood, collected in a trial of the OX40 agonist ivuxolimab. CDR3 sequence (DNA): TGTGCCAGCAGCTTAGAACAGGGGTTAAATCAGCCCCAGCATTTT. Translation gives CASSLEQGLNQPQHF.